This entry describes one TCR beta chain. The target antigen is unknown. Within the sample, other DNA sequences also encode this same CDR3. This entry is derived from a study of cytomegalovirus exposure and HLA in healthy donors. Overall study results and limits: Three CMV-associated chains were confirmed in vitro to be specific for CMV antigens. As was reported, the classifier diagnosed cytomegalovirus status with high specificity and sensitivity.

Germline V gene lookup returns CDR1 MNHEY and CDR2 SMNVEV (reference sequence). V was pared by 3 bases and J by 1 base, with 1 base of the junction left unmatched. The CDR3 covers 14 residues. Produced via immunoSEQ multiplex PCR; TCRdb's table is partial and in-frame only. The sample shows 300,000 to 400,000 clones, just over 85% of them seen only once. V and J are TRBV27 and TRBJ2-7; 9 nucleotides align to TRBD1. The receptor was isolated from a woman younger than 30 in good health and CMV-seronegative. Sequenced sample: PBMCs. Here the CDR3 DNA reads TGTGCCAGCAGTTTTGGGACAGGGTCCTACGAGCAGTACTTC. Encoded protein: CASSFGTGSYEQYF.